This is a list of T cell receptor beta chains from one sample in a study of cytomegalovirus exposure and HLA in healthy donors. Generated by immunoSEQ multiplex PCR, the TCRdb table keeps only in-frame clones and is missing some. The data show about 190,000 clones, about 83% seen once. The sequenced sample consisted of PBMCs. These receptors originate from a man aged 35 to 55 in good health and CMV-seropositive. CDR3s include the opening cysteine and the closing phenylalanine or tryptophan. A D gene is named only where the DNA matches it firmly. Size is omitted from some rows. Given values are once, few, many or a class for expanded clones.

D: TRBD2
size: .
J: TRBJ2-3
V: TRBV29-1
CDR3: CSVRTGTSGKGDTDTQYF
DNA: TGCAGCGTCCGGACCGGGACTAGCGGGAAAGGGGACACAGATACGCAGTATTTT

D: .
size: .
J: TRBJ1-1
V: TRBV9
CDR3: CASSRIENTEAFF
DNA: TGTGCCAGCAGCCGCATAGAGAACACTGAAGCTTTCTTT

D: TRBD1
size: .
J: TRBJ2-7
V: TRBV5-1
CDR3: CASSPGSGQGVKQYF
DNA: TGCGCCAGCAGCCCAGGGTCAGGACAGGGTGTAAAGCAGTACTTC

D: .
size: .
J: TRBJ2-1
V: TRBV7-6
CDR3: CASSSLNSYNEQFF
DNA: TGTGCCAGCAGCTCCCTTAACTCCTACAATGAGCAGTTCTTC

D: TRBD2
size: .
J: TRBJ2-7
V: TRBV28
CDR3: CASTLLGTSGRRDEQYF
DNA: TGTGCCAGCACCCTCCTCGGGACTAGCGGGAGGAGGGATGAGCAGTACTTC

D: .
size: .
J: TRBJ1-1
V: TRBV4-1
CDR3: CASSPAGGPNTEAFF
DNA: TGCGCCAGCAGCCCCGCCGGGGGGCCAAACACTGAAGCTTTCTTT

D: .
size: .
J: TRBJ2-7
V: TRBV29-1
CDR3: CSVLLLREQYF
DNA: TGCAGCGTTCTTCTGTTGAGGGAGCAGTACTTC

D: .
size: .
J: TRBJ2-1
V: TRBV12-5
CDR3: CASGLVQASSYNEQFF
DNA: TGTGCTAGTGGTTTGGTCCAGGCCTCCTCCTACAATGAGCAGTTCTTC

D: .
size: few
J: TRBJ1-3
V: TRBV7-9
CDR3: CASSPGSVAGNTIYF
DNA: TGTGCCAGCAGTCCAGGGTCTGTAGCTGGAAACACCATATATTTT

D: .
size: .
J: TRBJ2-3
V: TRBV25-1
CDR3: CASSAGGRGGTDTQYF
DNA: TGTGCCAGCAGTGCCGGGGGCCGCGGGGGTACAGATACGCAGTATTTT

D: .
size: .
J: TRBJ2-4
V: TRBV7-9
CDR3: CASSLTGGGNIQYF
DNA: TGTGCCAGCAGCTTAACGGGGGGCGGGAACATTCAGTACTTC

D: .
size: .
J: TRBJ1-2
V: TRBV4-1
CDR3: CASSQSGSTYGYTF
DNA: TGCGCCAGCAGCCAATCAGGGTCCACCTATGGCTACACCTTC

D: TRBD2
size: .
J: TRBJ2-3
V: TRBV4-3
CDR3: CASSPTGTSGGTDTQYF
DNA: TGCGCCAGCAGCCCTACCGGGACTAGCGGGGGCACAGATACGCAGTATTTT

D: .
size: once
J: TRBJ2-1
V: TRBV9
CDR3: CASSVTPSPRGDEQFF
DNA: TGTGCCAGCAGCGTAACGCCTAGCCCGCGAGGTGATGAGCAGTTCTTC

D: .
size: .
J: TRBJ1-2
V: TRBV2
CDR3: CASVEATGGYTF
DNA: TGTGCCAGCGTGGAGGCCACGGGTGGCTACACCTTC

D: TRBD1
size: .
J: TRBJ1-2
V: TRBV19
CDR3: CASSTTRGRGGYTF
DNA: TGTGCCAGTAGTACTACAAGGGGGCGAGGTGGCTACACCTTC

D: TRBD2
size: .
J: TRBJ2-1
V: TRBV4-2
CDR3: CASSRGLAAYNEQFF
DNA: TGTGCCAGCAGCCGAGGACTAGCGGCTTACAATGAGCAGTTCTTC

D: .
size: .
J: TRBJ2-7
V: TRBV18
CDR3: CASSLDTTHEQYF
DNA: TGTGCCAGCTCACTCGACACAACCCACGAGCAGTACTTC

D: .
size: .
J: TRBJ1-1
V: TRBV5-6
CDR3: CASSLVEAVNTEAFF
DNA: TGTGCCAGCAGCTTGGTAGAGGCAGTGAACACTGAAGCTTTCTTT

D: .
size: .
J: TRBJ1-3
V: TRBV19
CDR3: CATHLNRASGNTIYF
DNA: TGTGCCACTCATCTGAACAGGGCCTCTGGAAACACCATATATTTT

D: .
size: few
J: TRBJ1-4
V: TRBV6-1
CDR3: CATSRTGTNEKLFF
DNA: TGTGCCACCTCAAGGACTGGTACAAATGAAAAACTGTTTTTT

D: .
size: .
J: TRBJ1-1
V: TRBV7-2
CDR3: CASSLLLVSGNTEAFF
DNA: TGTGCCAGCAGCTTACTACTAGTGTCAGGGAACACTGAAGCTTTCTTT

D: .
size: .
J: TRBJ1-1
V: TRBV15
CDR3: CATSLSRNTEAFF
DNA: TGTGCCACCAGCCTAAGTCGAAACACTGAAGCTTTCTTT

D: TRBD2
size: .
J: TRBJ2-1
V: TRBV6-6
CDR3: CASSLTGTSNEQFF
DNA: TGTGCCAGCAGTTTAACCGGGACTAGCAATGAGCAGTTCTTC

D: .
size: .
J: TRBJ2-1
V: TRBV14
CDR3: CASSPRLDVANEQFF
DNA: TGTGCCAGCAGCCCCCGACTAGACGTGGCCAATGAGCAGTTCTTC

D: TRBD1
size: .
J: TRBJ1-5
V: TRBV10-3
CDR3: CAISDPRQGARSNQPQHF
DNA: TGTGCCATCAGTGACCCCCGACAGGGGGCGCGTAGCAATCAGCCCCAGCATTTT

D: .
size: .
J: TRBJ2-7
V: TRBV27
CDR3: CASGPLERAHEQYF
DNA: TGTGCCAGCGGACCCCTAGAGAGGGCCCACGAGCAGTACTTC

D: TRBD2
size: .
J: TRBJ2-3
V: TRBV7-9
CDR3: CASSLSGTDTQYF
DNA: TGTGCCAGCAGCCTTAGCGGGACAGATACGCAGTATTTT

D: .
size: .
J: TRBJ1-1
V: TRBV10-3
CDR3: CAISEGFDTEAFF
DNA: TGTGCCATCAGTGAGGGCTTTGACACTGAAGCTTTCTTT

D: TRBD2
size: .
J: TRBJ2-7
V: TRBV11-2
CDR3: CASWGGVIRPYEQYF
DNA: TGTGCCAGCTGGGGGGGGGTTATCCGTCCCTACGAGCAGTACTTC

D: TRBD2
size: .
J: TRBJ2-6
V: TRBV4-1
CDR3: CASSQRERQGANVLTF
DNA: TGCGCCAGCAGCCAGCGGGAGAGGCAGGGGGCCAACGTCCTGACTTTC

D: TRBD2
size: .
J: TRBJ2-1
V: TRBV7-2
CDR3: CASSSTPSGNEQFF
DNA: TGTGCCAGCAGCTCTACGCCTAGCGGGAATGAGCAGTTCTTC

D: TRBD1
size: .
J: TRBJ2-1
V: TRBV10-3
CDR3: CAITGQGSYNEQFF
DNA: TGTGCCATCACCGGACAGGGTTCCTACAATGAGCAGTTCTTC

D: TRBD1
size: few
J: TRBJ1-2
V: TRBV28
CDR3: CASSFPGTGTNYGYTF
DNA: TGTGCCAGCAGTTTCCCCGGGACAGGGACTAACTATGGCTACACCTTC

D: TRBD1
size: few
J: TRBJ2-7
V: TRBV9
CDR3: CASSPTGQVYEQYF
DNA: TGTGCCAGCAGCCCGACCGGACAGGTCTACGAGCAGTACTTC

D: .
size: .
J: TRBJ2-3
V: TRBV28
CDR3: CASSLWRDTQYF
DNA: TGTGCCAGCAGTTTATGGAGAGATACGCAGTATTTT

D: TRBD2
size: .
J: TRBJ2-1
V: TRBV11-2
CDR3: CASSLGLAVRYNEQFF
DNA: TGTGCCAGCAGCTTAGGACTAGCGGTACGTTACAATGAGCAGTTCTTC

D: TRBD2
size: .
J: TRBJ2-1
V: TRBV5-4
CDR3: CASSPGGLAGGNEQFF
DNA: TGTGCCAGCAGCCCTGGCGGCCTAGCGGGAGGTAATGAGCAGTTCTTC